These 6 T cell receptor beta chains were sequenced from one sample in a study of a mutant IDH1 vaccine in newly diagnosed glioma. The data were produced by immunoSEQ multiplex PCR, yet TCRdb's version contains in-frame clones alone and is incomplete. The data contain about 50,000 clones, approximately 84% of them seen just once; the ten biggest clones take up approximately 4.6%. Noted time point: week 47, end of study. Vaccination used 300 ug of mutant IDH1 20-mer peptide per dose, with topical imiquimod. Antigen specificity for these receptors is unknown. The specimen comprised PBMCs, sampled from a glioma patient whose treatment included an IDH1 peptide vaccine. The receptor source for this set is a woman aged 30 to 39 with glioma. Some clones in this sample may be carry-over from other donors' samples.

J is TRBJ2-7 and V is TRBV6-5; D might be TRBD1 (5 bases). This CDR3 region has 13 residues. The germline CDR1 and CDR2 sequences are MNHEY and SVGAGI. V lost 6 bases, J lost 3 bases, and 12 bases lay in between. CDR3 bases: TGTGCCAGCAGCCGTGGGGCTAGCTACGAGCAGTACTTC. Encoded protein: CASSRGASYEQYF.

Written as DNA, the CDR3 is TGTGCCAGCAGTGAGGGACACCCTGATGTCGAGACCCAGTACTTC. It is translated as CASSEGHPDVETQYF. The rearrangement joins TRBV25-1 to TRBJ2-5; D is possibly TRBD1 (6 bases). This CDR3 spans 15 amino acids. With 3 bases removed from V and 5 bases from J, the gap between germline ends came to 16 bases. Germline assignment: CDR1 MGHDK and CDR2 SYGVNS.

This clone occurred a few times. The rearrangement uses TRBV30 and TRBJ2-1, with D possibly being TRBD1 (5 bases). V shed 7 bases and J shed 5 bases, with 18 bases lying between them. Germline V gene data show CDR1 as GTSNPN and CDR2 as SVGIG (reference sequence). The CDR3 has 14 amino acids. Written as DNA, the CDR3 is TGTGCCTATCAAAGGGGCGGAACGGACAATGAGCAGTTCTTC. Its protein product is CAYQRGGTDNEQFF.

The rearrangement joins TRBV10-3 to TRBJ2-7, with TRBD2 matching 8 bases. Trimming cost V 5 bases and J 4 bases; bases outside gene matches: 10. The length of the CDR3 is 15 residues. Germline V CDR1 and CDR2: ENHRY, SYGVKD. As DNA, the CDR3 is TGTGCCATCAGTCAGGGGTTAGCGGGACCTTACGAGCAGTACTTC. It translates to CAISQGLAGPYEQYF.

The chain joins TRBV29-1 to TRBJ1-2, with a weak D call TRBD1 (5 bases). The CDR3 is 14 residues long. From germline, CDR1 is SQVTM and CDR2 ANQGSEA. V lost 4 bases and J lost 4, with 16 bases in between. CDR3 loop: CSVGGGDGSYGYTF. DNA for the CDR3: TGCAGCGTTGGTGGGGGAGACGGATCCTATGGCTACACCTTC.

The DNA for the CDR3 is TGTGCCAGCAGCGGACAGGGGGTTAGCTACGAGCAGTACTTC. Translating it yields CASSGQGVSYEQYF. This chain links TRBV25-1 with TRBJ2-7; 10 bases agree with TRBD1. CDR1 is MGHDK, CDR2 SYGVNS, per germline. V lost 6 bases to trimming and J lost 3 bases; unmatched junction nucleotides: 5. The CDR3 runs 14 residues.